Below, 6 T cell receptor beta chains from the same sample are listed, as sequenced in a study of blood T cell repertoires in COVID-19 (dated by TCRdb to the early 2020s). The library was built by means of the immunoSEQ multiplex PCR assay. TCRdb stores this immuneACCESS table with in-frame sequences only. Part of the clones is absent; in the studies checked, under half of the shortfall reflects unresolved V genes, and no reason is known for the rest. Present in this sample are 250,000 to 350,000 clones, roughly 80% of which were seen just once. Clones ranked in the top ten supply over 1.1% of the sample. Sequencing was done on a sample of peripheral blood. The receptors derive from a human donor with COVID-19, enrolled during active disease. The donor label of this sample is uncertain.

The chain is built from TRBV18 and TRBJ1-5, with 8 bases aligning to TRBD1. The trim removed 3 bases at V and 5 bases at J, leaving 3 bases unmatched. CDR1 is KGHSH, CDR2 LQKENI, per germline. The CDR3 runs to 14 residues. CDR3 in amino acids: CASSPRGRDQPQHF. The CDR3 DNA reads TGTGCCAGCTCACCCAGGGGGCGGGATCAGCCCCAGCATTTT.

The chain employs TRBV6-5 and TRBJ1-5, with D tentatively TRBD1 (5 bases). V lost 11 bases and J 2 bases, leaving 16 bases between the germline ends. CDR3 size: 14 residues. CDR1 and CDR2 (germline): MNHEY, SVGAGI. The CDR3 sequence is CAAGGLGGNQPQHF. The CDR3 nucleotides are TGTGCCGCGGGGGGACTCGGGGGCAATCAGCCCCAGCATTTT.

The chain links TRBV7-3 to TRBJ2-3, with D perhaps TRBD1 (5 bases). Trimming cost V 5 bases and J 0 bases, with 12 bases left between them. The CDR3 sequence is 15 residues long. Germline CDR1 reads SGHTA; CDR2 reads FQGTGA. The CDR3 DNA is TGTGCCAGCAGCGACATGACAGTTAGCACAGATACGCAGTATTTT. Its protein is CASSDMTVSTDTQYF.

Worth noting for this clone: The junction departs from the called germline gene at one end, perhaps through a read error. This rearrangement joins TRBV20-1 to TRBJ1-2, with no clear D. Germline V lookup: CDR1 DFQATT, CDR2 SNEGSKA (reference sequence). The CDR3 runs 11 residues. The CDR3: CSATPDYGYTF. The CDR3 DNA is TGCAGTGCTACCCCGGACTACGGCTACACCTTC.

The chain carries TRBV25-1 and TRBJ2-1; 7 positions match TRBD2. Germline V CDR1 and CDR2: MGHDK, SYGVNS. This CDR3 has 13 amino acids. V shed 10 bases, J shed 8 bases, and the junction held 11 bases outside the gene matches. Written as DNA, the CDR3 is TGTGCCACGCGGCGGGGGAGCAGGGATGAGCAGTTCTTC. This encodes CATRRGSRDEQFF.

The chain has TRBV6-2 or TRBV6-3 and TRBJ2-6; 9 nucleotides line up with TRBD1. J lost 4 bases, V lost 4 bases, and 5 bases had no gene match. Germline loops: CDR1 MNHEY, CDR2 SVGEGT. This CDR3 is built from 16 residues. This chain's CDR3 is CASSWTGAPGANVLTF. DNA for the CDR3: TGTGCCAGCAGTTGGACAGGGGCGCCCGGGGCCAACGTCCTGACTTTC.